Listed below are T cell receptor beta chains from one sample, sequenced in a study of cytomegalovirus exposure and HLA in healthy donors. The data were produced by immunoSEQ multiplex PCR, yet TCRdb's version contains in-frame clones alone and is incomplete. The sample totals around 100,000 clones. The sequenced sample consisted of PBMCs. Every receptor here comes from a man aged 50-59 years in good health and CMV-seronegative. Both conserved end residues are part of each CDR3. The D gene is left open where the match is weak.

CASSDTGTGGYGYTF TGTGCCAGCAGCGACACCGGGACAGGGGGCTATGGCTACACCTTC TRBJ1-2 TRBV9 TRBD1
CASSLEGASGELFF TGCGCCAGCAGCTTGGAGGGGGCGAGCGGGGAGCTGTTTTTT TRBJ2-2 TRBV5-1 TRBD1
CASSYRRGAGEGEQYF TGTGCCAGCAGCTACCGACGGGGGGCGGGCGAGGGGGAGCAGTACTTC TRBJ2-7 TRBV7-2 NA
CASSWKRGIQETQYF TGTGCCAGCAGTTGGAAGCGGGGGATACAAGAGACCCAGTACTTC TRBJ2-5 TRBV7-2 TRBD2
CASSVDRQRDTQYF TGTGCCAGCAGCGTAGATCGGCAGCGAGATACGCAGTATTTT TRBJ2-3 TRBV9 NA
CASSSASLVRGGPETQYF TGTGCCAGCAGCTCCGCTAGTCTGGTGCGGGGGGGCCCGGAGACCCAGTACTTC TRBJ2-5 TRBV5-4 TRBD2
CASSSDSSSYEQYF TGCGCCAGCAGCTCCGACTCGAGCTCCTACGAGCAGTACTTC TRBJ2-7 TRBV5-1 NA
CASRFLRDRAGELFF TGTGCCAGCAGATTCCTCCGGGACAGGGCCGGGGAGCTGTTTTTT TRBJ2-2 TRBV6-6 TRBD1
CASSLEGGWTQHF TGTGCCAGCAGCTTAGAGGGGGGGTGGACCCAGCATTTT TRBJ1-5 TRBV7-9 NA
CASSVGSGGYEQYF TGTGCCAGCAGTGTCGGTAGCGGGGGTTACGAGCAGTACTTC TRBJ2-7 TRBV2 TRBD2
CASSNRDRGTPLAKNIQYF TGCGCCAGCAGTAACCGGGACAGGGGGACCCCCCTAGCCAAAAACATTCAGTACTTC TRBJ2-4 TRBV10-1 TRBD1
CATSRVRTGFANTGELFF TGTGCCACCAGCAGAGTGAGGACAGGGTTCGCGAACACCGGGGAGCTGTTTTTT TRBJ2-2 TRBV15 TRBD1
CATSRGPDRFYEQYF TGTGCCACCAGCAGAGGCCCTGACAGATTCTACGAGCAGTACTTC TRBJ2-7 TRBV15 NA
CASSAGQGRETQYF TGTGCCAGCAGCGCGGGACAGGGCCGAGAGACCCAGTACTTC TRBJ2-5 TRBV9 TRBD1
CSAGGGGYTF TGCAGTGCCGGCGGGGGAGGCTACACCTTC TRBJ1-2 TRBV20-1 NA
CASSLGLGVDYGYTF TGTGCCAGCAGCTTAGGGTTAGGGGTTGACTATGGCTACACCTTC TRBJ1-2 TRBV7-2 NA
CASSLGTSANTGELFF TGTGCCAGCAGCTTGGGGACTAGCGCGAACACCGGGGAGCTGTTTTTT TRBJ2-2 TRBV11-2 TRBD2
CASTAGTNTGELFF TGTGCCAGCACAGCGGGAACGAACACCGGGGAGCTGTTTTTT TRBJ2-2 TRBV9 TRBD2
CASSRGTGTVLNPGEQYF TGCGCCAGCAGCCGAGGGACCGGGACAGTCCTAAACCCGGGGGAGCAGTACTTC TRBJ2-7 TRBV5-1 TRBD1
CASSYSEGGSEKLFF TGTGCCAGCAGTTACTCGGAGGGTGGGAGTGAAAAACTGTTTTTT TRBJ1-4 TRBV6-6 NA
CASSLLAGGSYEQYF TGCGCCAGCAGCCTCCTAGCGGGGGGGTCCTACGAGCAGTACTTC TRBJ2-7 TRBV5-1 TRBD2
CASSPGGAGNTEAFF TGCGCCAGCAGCCCGGGCGGGGCGGGGAACACTGAAGCTTTCTTT TRBJ1-1 TRBV5-1 NA
CATSRGRQDSYEQYF TGTGCCACCAGCAGAGGGCGACAGGACTCCTACGAGCAGTACTTC TRBJ2-7 TRBV15 NA
CSVVIGLAGPISNF TGCAGCGTTGTAATTGGACTAGCGGGCCCCATATCCAACTTC TRBJ2-5 TRBV29-1 TRBD2
CASSRDRANTEAFF TGTGCCAGCAGCCGGGACAGGGCGAACACTGAAGCTTTCTTT TRBJ1-1 TRBV5-4 TRBD1
CASRPSRGNTEAFF TGTGCCAGCAGGCCATCACGAGGGAACACTGAAGCTTTCTTT TRBJ1-1 TRBV2 NA
CAWDRDRVGNTIYF TGTGCCTGGGACCGGGACAGGGTTGGAAACACCATATATTTT TRBJ1-3 TRBV30 TRBD1
CASSHDRASYNEQFF TGTGCCAGCAGCCACGACAGGGCATCCTACAATGAGCAGTTCTTC TRBJ2-1 TRBV13 TRBD1
CASSQGAAGANVLTF TGCGCCAGCAGTCAGGGGGCGGCCGGGGCCAACGTCCTGACTTTC TRBJ2-6 TRBV5-1 TRBD1
CASSLGLAGRSYNEQFF TGCGCCAGCAGCTTGGGACTAGCGGGCCGTTCCTACAATGAGCAGTTCTTC TRBJ2-1 TRBV5-1 TRBD2
CASSLGIAGYANTGELFF TGTGCCAGTAGCCTCGGGATAGCGGGGTACGCGAACACCGGGGAGCTGTTTTTT TRBJ2-2 TRBV19 TRBD2
CAISESGTGGHYTEAFF TGTGCCATCAGTGAGTCCGGGACAGGGGGCCACTACACTGAAGCTTTCTTT TRBJ1-1 TRBV10-3 TRBD1
CASEWAGDSTGELFF TGTGCCAGCGAATGGGCAGGGGATTCCACCGGGGAGCTGTTTTTT TRBJ2-2 TRBV6-6 NA
CASTLTSGKGDTQYF TGTGCCAGCACGCTGACTAGCGGGAAGGGAGATACGCAGTATTTT TRBJ2-3 TRBV18 TRBD2
CASSQGGQGSNYGYTF TGCGCCAGCAGCCAAGGGGGACAGGGCTCTAACTATGGCTACACCTTC TRBJ1-2 TRBV4-3 TRBD1
CASSSTGGGQPQHF TGTGCCAGCTCATCAACAGGGGGCGGTCAGCCCCAGCATTTT TRBJ1-5 TRBV18 TRBD1
CASSGRHRPNEKLFF TGTGCCAGCAGCGGACGTCACAGGCCTAATGAAAAACTGTTTTTT TRBJ1-4 TRBV27 NA
CASSPRIAGAYEQFF TGTGCCAGCAGCCCTCGAATAGCGGGGGCATATGAGCAGTTCTTC TRBJ2-1 TRBV7-2 TRBD2
CASSLLLGGGQTQYF TGTGCCAGCAGTTTATTGTTGGGGGGTGGGCAGACCCAGTACTTC TRBJ2-5 TRBV27 NA
CASSGTVLNTEAFF TGTGCCAGCAGTGGGACAGTGCTGAACACTGAAGCTTTCTTT TRBJ1-1 TRBV6-1 NA
CASSPGSSYNEQFF TGTGCCAGCAGCCCCGGGAGTTCCTACAATGAGCAGTTCTTC TRBJ2-1 TRBV7-6 NA
CSVEGYDGTGGTEAFF TGCAGCGTTGAAGGGTATGATGGGACAGGGGGAACTGAAGCTTTCTTT TRBJ1-1 TRBV29-1 TRBD1
CASSPSSGVNEQFF TGTGCCAGCTCGCCGTCTAGCGGGGTCAATGAGCAGTTCTTC TRBJ2-1 TRBV18 TRBD2
CASSQESGGPAGQFF TGCGCCAGCAGCCAAGAATCGGGGGGGCCGGCTGGGCAGTTCTTC TRBJ2-1 TRBV4-3 TRBD2
CASSLYDSRNQPQHF TGTGCCAGCAGCCTTTATGACTCCCGCAATCAGCCCCAGCATTTT TRBJ1-5 TRBV7-6 NA
CASSFAGVQDEQFF TGTGCCAGCAGCTTCGCGGGAGTTCAGGATGAGCAGTTCTTC TRBJ2-1 TRBV7-9 TRBD2
CASTVSGAYTDTQYF TGTGCCAGCACGGTGTCGGGAGCTTACACAGATACGCAGTATTTT TRBJ2-3 TRBV5-8 NA
CASSYSDRGGYGYTF TGTGCCAGCAGTTATTCGGACAGGGGGGGATATGGCTACACCTTC TRBJ1-2 TRBV6-5 TRBD1
CASSFPDRRDYGYTF TGTGCCAGCAGCTTTCCCGACAGGCGAGACTATGGCTACACCTTC TRBJ1-2 TRBV7-2 NA
CASSLIAGLTGELFF TGCGCCAGCAGCTTGATCGCAGGTCTTACCGGGGAGCTGTTTTTT TRBJ2-2 TRBV5-1 NA
CASSRTSGGTYEQYF TGTGCCAGCAGTCGTACTAGCGGAGGGACCTACGAGCAGTACTTC TRBJ2-7 TRBV6-5 TRBD2
CASSSGGTEYFYGYTF TGTGCCAGCAGCTCTGGGGGGACAGAATATTTCTATGGCTACACCTTC TRBJ1-2 TRBV5-6 TRBD1
CASSVGGGGRNEQFF TGTGCCAGCAGCGTAGGCGGTGGAGGGAGGAATGAGCAGTTCTTC TRBJ2-1 TRBV9 NA